The 14 T cell receptor beta chains below come from one sample, sequenced in a study of OX40 agonist ivuxolimab in advanced cancers. Some clones are missing from TCRdb's copy, which holds only in-frame ones; the method was immunoSEQ multiplex PCR. The sample lists tens of thousands of clones, 85% to 95% occurring once. Source: CD4+ or CD8+ T cells sorted from blood, taken in a trial of the OX40 agonist ivuxolimab. Every receptor here comes from an adult with an advanced solid tumor such as melanoma, head and neck, liver or kidney cancer.

V gene TRBV27 combines with J gene TRBJ2-3; TRBD2 agrees at 14 bases. Germline values: CDR1 MNHEY, CDR2 SMNVEV (reference sequence). This CDR3 region has 17 residues. V was clipped by 4 bases and J by 4 bases; unmatched bases: 7. The CDR3 sequence: CASSSPGLAGVPDTQYF. The CDR3 coding sequence is TGTGCCAGCAGTTCCCCGGGACTAGCGGGAGTTCCAGATACGCAGTATTTT.

The chain combines TRBV7-2 with TRBJ1-1; a weak D match, TRBD1 (5 bases). V was cut by 5 bases and J by 1 base, with 14 bases left in between. Germline V lookup: CDR1 SGHTA, CDR2 FQGNSA. This CDR3 region has 15 residues. CDR3 residues: CASSRQTGGNTEAFF. The CDR3 DNA reads as TGTGCCAGCAGCCGACAGACTGGCGGGAACACTGAAGCTTTCTTT.

The CDR3: CASSPGTGNTGANVLTF. Written as DNA, the CDR3 is TGCGCCAGCAGCCCGGGTACAGGGAATACTGGGGCCAACGTCCTGACTTTC. The rearrangement joins TRBV4-1 to TRBJ2-6; the D gene is possibly TRBD1 (6 bases). Germline V gene data show CDR1 as MGHRA and CDR2 as YSYEKL. The CDR3 contains 17 residues. V was shortened by 4 bases and J by 2 bases, with 15 bases between the two germline ends.

This chain connects TRBV7-2 to TRBJ1-4; 7 bases are shared with TRBD1. CDR3 length: 14 residues. V lost 8 bases and J lost 8; bases outside the gene matches: 11. Germline CDR1 reads SGHTA; CDR2 reads FQGNSA. For the CDR3, the DNA is TGTGCCAGCGAGAAAGGGACAGCTAGGGAAAAACTGTTTTTT. Translated: CASEKGTAREKLFF. The entire variable domain, with the rest obtained from reference TRBV7-2 and TRBJ1-4, is as follows: GAGVSQSPSNKVTEKGKDVELRCDPISGHTALYWYRQSLGQGLEFLIYFQGNSAPDKSGLPSDRFSAERTGGSVSTLTIQRTQQEDSAVYLCASEKGTAREKLFFGSGTQLSVL.

The V call is TRBV18, the J call TRBJ2-7; 12 nucleotides match TRBD1. The V and J ends lost 4 bases and 4 bases, in that order; junction bases with no gene match: 5. This CDR3 spans 15 amino acids. CDR1 KGHSH and CDR2 LQKENI come from the germline V gene. DNA of the CDR3: TGTGCCAGCTCACTTCAGGGACAGGGGGCTTACGAGCAGTACTTC. Its protein is CASSLQGQGAYEQYF.

This sequence joins TRBV28 and TRBJ1-3; D gene ambiguous. Trimming took 6 bases from V and 0 from J, leaving 9 bases between them. This CDR3 contains 14 residues. Germline V lookup: CDR1 MDHEN, CDR2 SYDVKM. The CDR3: CASSRRRSGNTIYF. In DNA, the CDR3 is TGTGCCAGCAGCCGACGTCGCTCTGGAAACACCATATATTTT.

The chain employs TRBV11-3 and TRBJ2-7; the D is unclear. The germline V and J ends were trimmed by 3 bases and 7 bases, with 19 bases remaining between them. CDR1 is SGHNT, CDR2 YENEEA, per germline. The CDR3 spans 15 residues. In DNA, the CDR3 is TGTGCCAGCAGCTTCGACATTTCCTCTTCTACGGAGCAGTACTTC. Its protein product is CASSFDISSSTEQYF.

The chain employs TRBV7-9 and TRBJ1-6; D remains unclear. The CDR3 is 16 residues long. The V end lost 2 bases, the J end lost 6 bases, and 14 bases lay between the germline ends. Germline V gives CDR1 SEHNR, CDR2 FQNEAQ (reference sequence). The CDR3, as DNA: TGTGCCAGCAGCTTAAGCCACGCCGCGGGTAATTCACCCCTCCACTTT. This sequence encodes CASSLSHAAGNSPLHF.

This clone has only a few counts. The chain links TRBV2 to TRBJ2-1; 11 bases line up with TRBD2. V was clipped by 7 bases and J by 4 bases; unmatched bases: 3. The CDR3 runs to 14 residues. Germline CDR1 reads SNHLY; CDR2 reads FYNNEI. The CDR3 spells CASIRLAGYNEQFF. In DNA form, the CDR3 reads TGTGCCAGCATACGACTAGCGGGGTACAATGAGCAGTTCTTC.

The genes are TRBV28 and TRBJ1-5; 7 nucleotides line up with TRBD1. The germline V gene has CDR1 MDHEN and CDR2 SYDVKM. This CDR3 spans 17 amino acids. After removal of 8 bases from V and 9 bases from J, the junction contained 22 bases not matched to a gene. This CDR3 reads CASGGGFEQGYVAPQHF. For the CDR3, the DNA is TGTGCCAGCGGTGGGGGTTTTGAACAGGGGTATGTCGCGCCCCAGCATTTT.

The rearrangement uses TRBV7-3 and TRBJ2-7; 9 bases are a match to TRBD1. After removal of 4 bases from V and 5 bases from J, the junction contained 9 bases not matched to a gene. CDR3 size: 15 residues. In germline, CDR1 is SGHTA, CDR2 FQGTGA. CDR3 amino acids: CASSSATTGGNEQYF. CDR3 DNA sequence: TGTGCCAGCAGCTCCGCGACGACAGGGGGAAACGAGCAGTACTTC.

The rearrangement links TRBV13 to TRBJ2-1, with TRBD2 as a possible D gene (6 bases). In germline, CDR1 is PRHDT, CDR2 FYEKMQ (reference sequence). V was pared by 8 bases and J by 6 bases, with 11 bases between. The CDR3 has 12 residues. CDR3 sequence (DNA): TGTGCCAGCCGACGGGGGTTCAATGAGCAGTTCTTC. It translates to CASRRGFNEQFF.

This chain joins TRBV7-6 and TRBJ2-3; no firm D call. Germline V gene sequence: CDR1 SGHVS, CDR2 FNYEAQ. V was trimmed by 3 bases and J by 1 base, leaving 5 bases between them. There are 13 residues in the CDR3. The CDR3 protein is CASSFTRTDTQYF. The CDR3 bases are TGTGCCAGCAGCTTTACTCGCACAGATACGCAGTATTTT. The full variable domain, in which reference TRBV7-6 and TRBJ2-3 provide the parts outside the CDR3, is GAGVSQSPRYKVTKRGQDVALRCDPISGHVSLYWYRQALGQGPEFLTYFNYEAQQDKSGLPNDRFSAERPEGSISTLTIQRTEQRDSAMYRCASSFTRTDTQYFGPGTRLTVL.

This clone was counted a few times. CDR3 in amino acids: CASSNLGSEAFF. CDR3 DNA: TGTGCCAGCTCAAACCTAGGGTCTGAAGCTTTCTTT. V gene TRBV18 combines with J gene TRBJ1-1; D not resolved. V was shortened by 5 bases and J by 6 bases, with 10 bases between the two germline ends. Germline CDR1 is KGHSH and CDR2 is LQKENI. The CDR3 is 12 residues long.